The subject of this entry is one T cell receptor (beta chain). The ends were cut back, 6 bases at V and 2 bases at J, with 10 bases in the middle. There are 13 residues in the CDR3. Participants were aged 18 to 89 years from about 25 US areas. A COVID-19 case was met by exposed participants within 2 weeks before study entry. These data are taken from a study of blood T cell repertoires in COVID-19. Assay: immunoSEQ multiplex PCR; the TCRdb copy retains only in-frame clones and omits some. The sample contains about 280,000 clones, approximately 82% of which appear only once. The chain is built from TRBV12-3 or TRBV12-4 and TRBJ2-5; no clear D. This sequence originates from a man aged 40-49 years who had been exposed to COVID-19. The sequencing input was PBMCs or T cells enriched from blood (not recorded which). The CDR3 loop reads CASRPGQQETQYF. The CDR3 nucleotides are TGTGCCAGCAGACCTGGGCAGCAAGAGACCCAGTACTTC.